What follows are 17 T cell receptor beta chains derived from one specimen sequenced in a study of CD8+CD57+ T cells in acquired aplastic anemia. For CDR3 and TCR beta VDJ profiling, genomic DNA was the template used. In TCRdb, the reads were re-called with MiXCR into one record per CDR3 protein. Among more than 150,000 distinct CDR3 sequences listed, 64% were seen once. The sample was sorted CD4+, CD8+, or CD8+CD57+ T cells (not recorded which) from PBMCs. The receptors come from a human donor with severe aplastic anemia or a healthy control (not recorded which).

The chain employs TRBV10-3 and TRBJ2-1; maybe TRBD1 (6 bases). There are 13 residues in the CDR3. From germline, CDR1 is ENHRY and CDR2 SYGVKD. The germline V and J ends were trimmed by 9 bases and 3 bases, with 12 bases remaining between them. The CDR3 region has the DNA TGTGCCATTAATAAAGGGGGCTACAATGAGCAGTTCTTC. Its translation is CAINKGGYNEQFF.

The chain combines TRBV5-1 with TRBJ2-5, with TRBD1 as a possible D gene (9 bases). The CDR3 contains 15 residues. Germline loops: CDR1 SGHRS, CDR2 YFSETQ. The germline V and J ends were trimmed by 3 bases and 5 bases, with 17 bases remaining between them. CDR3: CASSSTGGGRETQYF. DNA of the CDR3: TGCGCCAGCAGCTCAACAGGGGGCGGGAGGGAGACCCAGTACTTC.

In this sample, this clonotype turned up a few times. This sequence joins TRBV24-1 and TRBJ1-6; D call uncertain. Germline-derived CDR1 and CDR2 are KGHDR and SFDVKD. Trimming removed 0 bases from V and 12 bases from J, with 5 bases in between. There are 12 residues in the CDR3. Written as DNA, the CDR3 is TGTGCCACCAGTGATTTGCGGGGACCCCTCCACTTT. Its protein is CATSDLRGPLHF.

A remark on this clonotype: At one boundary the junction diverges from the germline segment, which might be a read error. Written as DNA, the CDR3 is TGTGCCAGCAGACCCGGACCCGGGGCAGACTATAATCCACCCCTCCACTTT. Its protein is CASRPGPGADYNPPLHF. The chain couples TRBV2 to TRBJ1-6; TRBD1 might be the D (5 bases). The germline V gene has CDR1 SNHLY and CDR2 FYNNEI. CDR3 length equals 17 residues.

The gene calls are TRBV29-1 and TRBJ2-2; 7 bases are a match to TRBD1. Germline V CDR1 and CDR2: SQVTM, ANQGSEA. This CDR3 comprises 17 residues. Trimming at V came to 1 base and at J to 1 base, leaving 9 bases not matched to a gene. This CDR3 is CSVEGSMDRWNTGELFF. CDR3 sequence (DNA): TGCAGCGTTGAAGGTAGCATGGACAGGTGGAACACCGGGGAGCTGTTTTTT.

As DNA, the CDR3 is TGTGCCAGCAGCGTAACTAGCGGGGGGGGGAAAGAGACCCAGTACTTC. This sequence encodes CASSVTSGGGKETQYF. The chain joins TRBV7-2 to TRBJ2-5; 13 bases are shared with TRBD2. The V gene's germline CDR1 is SGHTA and CDR2 FQGNSA. Trimming took 5 bases from V and 3 from J; bases not matched to a gene: 6. This CDR3 comprises 16 residues.

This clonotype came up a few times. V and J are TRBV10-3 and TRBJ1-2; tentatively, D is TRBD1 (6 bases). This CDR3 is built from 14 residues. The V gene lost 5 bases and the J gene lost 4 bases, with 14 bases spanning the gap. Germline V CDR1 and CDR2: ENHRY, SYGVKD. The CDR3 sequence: CAISSPDSIYGYTF. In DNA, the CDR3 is TGTGCCATCAGTTCGCCGGACAGCATCTATGGCTACACCTTC.

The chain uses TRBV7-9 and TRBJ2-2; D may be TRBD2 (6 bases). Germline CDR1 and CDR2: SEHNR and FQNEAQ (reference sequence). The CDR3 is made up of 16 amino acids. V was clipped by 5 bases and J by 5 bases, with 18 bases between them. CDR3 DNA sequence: TGTGCCAGCAGCCGAACCGCCGGGACTTCTACCGGGGAGCTGTTTTTT. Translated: CASSRTAGTSTGELFF.

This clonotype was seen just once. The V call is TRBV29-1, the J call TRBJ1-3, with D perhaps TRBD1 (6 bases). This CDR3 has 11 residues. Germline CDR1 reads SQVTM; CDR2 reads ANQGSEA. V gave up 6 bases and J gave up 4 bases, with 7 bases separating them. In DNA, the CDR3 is TGCAGCGTAGGGACAGGAAACACCATATATTTT. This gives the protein CSVGTGNTIYF.

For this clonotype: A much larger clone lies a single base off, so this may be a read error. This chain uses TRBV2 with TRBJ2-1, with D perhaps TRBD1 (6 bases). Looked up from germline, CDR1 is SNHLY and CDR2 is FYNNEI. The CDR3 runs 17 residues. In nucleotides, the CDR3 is TGTGACAGCAGCCAAGGACAGCGCTTTACTCCATGGCATGAGCAGTTCTTC. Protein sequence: CDSSQGQRFTPWHEQFF.

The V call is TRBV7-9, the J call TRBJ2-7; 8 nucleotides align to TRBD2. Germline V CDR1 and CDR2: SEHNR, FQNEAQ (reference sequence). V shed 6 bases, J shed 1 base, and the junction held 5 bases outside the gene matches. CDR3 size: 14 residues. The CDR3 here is CASSLGGESYEQYF. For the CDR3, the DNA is TGTGCCAGCAGTCTCGGGGGGGAATCCTACGAGCAGTACTTC.

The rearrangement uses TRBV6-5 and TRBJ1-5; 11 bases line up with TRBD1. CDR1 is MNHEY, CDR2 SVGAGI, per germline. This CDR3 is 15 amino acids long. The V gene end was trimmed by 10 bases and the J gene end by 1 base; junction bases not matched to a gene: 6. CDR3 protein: CATTWTGGSNQPQHF. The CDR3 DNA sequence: TGTGCCACCACTTGGACAGGGGGCAGCAATCAGCCCCAGCATTTT.

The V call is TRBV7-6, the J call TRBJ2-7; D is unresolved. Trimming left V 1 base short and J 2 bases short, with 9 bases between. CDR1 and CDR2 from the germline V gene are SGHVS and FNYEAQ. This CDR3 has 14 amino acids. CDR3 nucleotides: TGTGCCAGCAGCTTAGGGGCAAGCACCTACGAGCAGTACTTC. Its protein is CASSLGASTYEQYF.

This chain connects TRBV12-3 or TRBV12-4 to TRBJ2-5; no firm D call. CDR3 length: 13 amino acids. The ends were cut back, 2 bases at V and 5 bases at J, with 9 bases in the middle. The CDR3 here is CASSLSPSETQYF. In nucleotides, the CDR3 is TGTGCCAGCAGTTTAAGCCCTTCCGAGACCCAGTACTTC.

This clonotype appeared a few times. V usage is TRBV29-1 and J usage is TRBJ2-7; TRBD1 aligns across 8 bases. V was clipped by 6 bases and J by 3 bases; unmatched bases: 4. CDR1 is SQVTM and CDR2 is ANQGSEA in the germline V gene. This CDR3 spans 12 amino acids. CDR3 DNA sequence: TGCAGCGTGGGGGACAGGAACTACGAGCAGTACTTC. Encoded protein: CSVGDRNYEQYF.

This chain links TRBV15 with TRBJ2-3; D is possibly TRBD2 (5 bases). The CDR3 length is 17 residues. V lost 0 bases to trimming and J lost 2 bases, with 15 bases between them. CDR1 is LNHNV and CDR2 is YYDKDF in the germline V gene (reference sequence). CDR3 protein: CATSRDLRLAVTDTQYF. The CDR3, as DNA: TGTGCCACCAGCAGAGATTTAAGGCTAGCTGTCACAGATACGCAGTATTTT.

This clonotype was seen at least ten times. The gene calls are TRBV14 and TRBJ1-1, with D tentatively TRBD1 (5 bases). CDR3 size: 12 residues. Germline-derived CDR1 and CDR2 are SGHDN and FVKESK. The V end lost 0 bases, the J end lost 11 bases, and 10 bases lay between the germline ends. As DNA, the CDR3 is TGTGCCAGCAGCCAAGATGGACAAGGGGCTTTCTTT. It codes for CASSQDGQGAFF.